This T cell receptor (beta chain) is drawn from a study of OX40 agonist ivuxolimab in advanced cancers. Context from the whole study: Ivuxolimab was a fully human IgG2 agonistic monoclonal antibody targeting the costimulatory receptor OX40 (CD134). Intravenous ivuxolimab was administered to patients every 2 weeks at six dose levels: 0.01, 0.1, 0.3, 1.5, 3 and 10 mg/kg. Among the approximately 54 dose-escalation patients, about 19 had hepatocellular carcinoma, approximately 15 melanoma, 9 renal cell carcinoma and 9 head and neck cancer. In the dose-escalation cohort, approximately 82% of patients were male, and the mean age was roughly 60 years, with a range of roughly 23 to 85. Patients were allowed to have had prior anti-PD-1, anti-PD-L1 or anti-CTLA-4 therapy, and approximately 37% of the dose-escalation patients had been treated with checkpoint inhibitors. Partial responses occurred in three dose-escalation patients: two with cutaneous melanoma and one with hepatocellular carcinoma. Peripheral TCRbeta sequencing was intended to test whether TCR sequence diversity was altered and clonal T-cell expansion was caused by ivuxolimab. The monotherapy dose-escalation portion (N of about 50 patients) of the phase I ivuxolimab trial is reported in the paper. Study-wide conclusions, independent of this receptor: Partial responders in the 0.1-3.0 mg/kg groups had among the lowest normalized peripheral clonal expansion, especially among CD8+ T cells. Low levels of normalized T-cell clonal expansion were also shown by some nonresponding patients. Which antigens the clonally expanded peripheral T cells were specific for was not determined. At doses from 0.1 to 3.0 mg/kg, clonal expansion was seen in both CD4+ and CD8+ blood T cells between baseline and week 6. On average, CD8+ T cells showed more expanded clones than CD4+ T cells after ivuxolimab.

V lost 7 bases and J lost 0 bases; the stretch between them is 10 bases long. From its cysteine to its phenylalanine, the CDR3 spans 14 amino acids. The retained sequence is limited to the CDR3, 42 bases, with the frame set at the first base. The germline V gene yields SNHLY for CDR1 and FYNNEI for CDR2. For sequencing of the TCRbeta CDR3 region, genomic DNA was extracted from the sorted cells. TCRbeta CDR3 regions were sequenced using the immunoSEQ Assay. TCRdb mirrors the immuneACCESS table, restricted to in-frame sequences. Some clones are absent from its copies; in checked studies, under half trace to an unresolved V gene, and the reason for the others is unknown. In this sample the table shows about 50,000 clones, more than 65% of which occur a single time. More than 2.5% of the sample comes from the top ten. Patients with a history of autoimmune disease or receiving systemic immunosuppression were excluded from the trial. Peripheral blood for TCR sequencing was collected from all dose cohorts at baseline, on cycle 4 day 1, and on cycle 7 day 1. Samples were obtained from an open-label, multicenter, first-in-human phase I dose-escalation trial of ivuxolimab. Adults with locally advanced or metastatic melanoma, renal cell carcinoma, hepatocellular carcinoma or head and neck squamous cell carcinoma were enrolled in the trial. Before TCR sequencing, CD4+ T cells and CD8+ T cells were sorted from peripheral blood as separate populations.

Worth noting for this clone: The antigen it binds to is not known. One base away there is no much larger clone; base qualities are not given.

The V gene is TRBV2 and the J gene is TRBJ1-3, with the D gene too uncertain to name. The TCR originated in an adult with an advanced solid tumor such as melanoma, head and neck, liver or kidney cancer. The sample was CD4+ or CD8+ T cells sorted from blood, taken in a trial of the OX40 agonist ivuxolimab. The CDR3 in this case is CASTPQRSGNTIYF. The DNA sequence is TGTGCCAGCACTCCGCAGCGCTCTGGAAACACCATATATTTT. The CDR3, completed at both ends by the reference TRBV2 and TRBJ1-3 genes, gives the full variable domain EPEVTQTPSHQVTQMGQEVILRCVPISNHLYFYWYRQILGQKVEFLVSFYNNEISEKSEIFDDQFSVERPDGSNFTLKIRSTKLEDSAMYFCASTPQRSGNTIYFGEGSWLTVV.